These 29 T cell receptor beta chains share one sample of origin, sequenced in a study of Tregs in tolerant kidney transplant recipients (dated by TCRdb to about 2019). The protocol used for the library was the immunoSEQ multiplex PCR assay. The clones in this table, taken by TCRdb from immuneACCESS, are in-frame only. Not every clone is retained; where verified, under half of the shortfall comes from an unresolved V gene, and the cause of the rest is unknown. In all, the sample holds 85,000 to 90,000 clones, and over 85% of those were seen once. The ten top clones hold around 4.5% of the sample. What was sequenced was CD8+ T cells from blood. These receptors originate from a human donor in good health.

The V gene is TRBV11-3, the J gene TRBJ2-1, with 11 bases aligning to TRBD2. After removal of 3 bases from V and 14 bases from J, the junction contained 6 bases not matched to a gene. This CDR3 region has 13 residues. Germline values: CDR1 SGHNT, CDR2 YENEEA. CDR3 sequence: CASSFLAGGQEFF. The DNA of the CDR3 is TGTGCCAGCAGCTTCTTAGCGGGAGGGCAGGAGTTCTTC.

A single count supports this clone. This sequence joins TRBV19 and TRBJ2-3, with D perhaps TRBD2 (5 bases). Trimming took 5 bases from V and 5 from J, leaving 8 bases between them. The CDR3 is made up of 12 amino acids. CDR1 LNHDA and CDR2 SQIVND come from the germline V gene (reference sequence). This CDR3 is CASSWSGDTQYF. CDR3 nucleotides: TGTGCCAGTAGTTGGAGCGGAGATACGCAGTATTTT.

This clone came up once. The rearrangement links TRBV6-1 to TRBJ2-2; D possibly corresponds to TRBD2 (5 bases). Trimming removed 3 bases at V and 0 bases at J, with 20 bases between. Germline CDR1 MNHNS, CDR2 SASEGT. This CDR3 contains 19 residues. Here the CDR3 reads CASSDVKGSLGANTGELFF. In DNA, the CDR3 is TGTGCCAGCAGTGATGTTAAGGGCAGTCTCGGGGCGAACACCGGGGAGCTGTTTTTT.

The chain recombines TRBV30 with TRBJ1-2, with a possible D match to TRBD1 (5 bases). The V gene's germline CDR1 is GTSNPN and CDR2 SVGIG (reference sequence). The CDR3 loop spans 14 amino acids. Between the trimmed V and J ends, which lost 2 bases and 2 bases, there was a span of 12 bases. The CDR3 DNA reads TGTGCCTGGAGTCCGGGACCGAGAAACTATGGCTACACCTTC. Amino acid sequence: CAWSPGPRNYGYTF.

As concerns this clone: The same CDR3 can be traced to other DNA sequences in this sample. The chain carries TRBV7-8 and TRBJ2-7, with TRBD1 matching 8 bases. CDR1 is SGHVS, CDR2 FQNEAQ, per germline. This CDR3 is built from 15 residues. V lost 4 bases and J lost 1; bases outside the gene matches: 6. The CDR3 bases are TGTGCCAGCAGCTCCGGACAGGGCCCATCCTACGAGCAGTACTTC. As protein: CASSSGQGPSYEQYF.

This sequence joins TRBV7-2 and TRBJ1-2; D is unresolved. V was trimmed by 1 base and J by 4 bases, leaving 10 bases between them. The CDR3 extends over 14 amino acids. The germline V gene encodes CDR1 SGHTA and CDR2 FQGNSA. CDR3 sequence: CASSLETPFYGYTF. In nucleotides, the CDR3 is TGTGCCAGCAGCTTAGAGACCCCTTTCTATGGCTACACCTTC.

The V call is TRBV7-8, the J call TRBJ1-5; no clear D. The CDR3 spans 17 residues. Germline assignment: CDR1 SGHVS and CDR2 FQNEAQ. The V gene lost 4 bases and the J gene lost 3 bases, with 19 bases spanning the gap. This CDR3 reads CASSSNRAGFDNQPQHF. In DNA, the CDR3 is TGTGCCAGCAGCTCAAATAGGGCAGGTTTCGACAATCAGCCCCAGCATTTT.

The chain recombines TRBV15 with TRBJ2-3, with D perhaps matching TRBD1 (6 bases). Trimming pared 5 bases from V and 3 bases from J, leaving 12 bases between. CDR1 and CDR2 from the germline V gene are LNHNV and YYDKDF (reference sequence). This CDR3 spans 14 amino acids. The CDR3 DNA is TGTGCCACCAGCGGGGACACATTGACAGATACGCAGTATTTT. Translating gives CATSGDTLTDTQYF.

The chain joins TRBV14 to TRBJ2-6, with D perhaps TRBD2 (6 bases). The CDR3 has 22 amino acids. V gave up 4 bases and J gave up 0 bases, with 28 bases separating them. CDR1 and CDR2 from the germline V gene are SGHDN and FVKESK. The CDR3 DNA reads TGTGCCAGCAGCCCTCGGGAACCCACTGTGGGTTGGGACTCCTCTGGGGCCAACGTCCTGACTTTC. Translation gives CASSPREPTVGWDSSGANVLTF.

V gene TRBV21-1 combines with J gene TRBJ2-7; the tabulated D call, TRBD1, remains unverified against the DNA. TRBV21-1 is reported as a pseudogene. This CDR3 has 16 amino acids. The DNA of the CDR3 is TGTGCCAGCAGCAAAAAATGGGACAGGGACCCCTACGAGCAGTACTTC. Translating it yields CASSKKWDRDPYEQYF.

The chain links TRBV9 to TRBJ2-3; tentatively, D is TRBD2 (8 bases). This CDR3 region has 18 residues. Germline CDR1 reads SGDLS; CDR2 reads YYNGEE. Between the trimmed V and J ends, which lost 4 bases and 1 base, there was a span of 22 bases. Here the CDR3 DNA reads TGTGCCAGCAGCCCCGGGGGGGCAGGGGGTTTGGGCACAGATACGCAGTATTTT. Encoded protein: CASSPGGAGGLGTDTQYF.

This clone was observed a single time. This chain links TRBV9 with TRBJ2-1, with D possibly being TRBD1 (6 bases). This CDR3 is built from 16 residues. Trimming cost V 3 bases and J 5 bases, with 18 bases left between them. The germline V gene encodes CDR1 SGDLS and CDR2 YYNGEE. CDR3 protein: CASSATGLPLDNEQFF. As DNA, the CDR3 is TGTGCCAGCAGCGCCACAGGGCTACCTTTGGACAATGAGCAGTTCTTC.

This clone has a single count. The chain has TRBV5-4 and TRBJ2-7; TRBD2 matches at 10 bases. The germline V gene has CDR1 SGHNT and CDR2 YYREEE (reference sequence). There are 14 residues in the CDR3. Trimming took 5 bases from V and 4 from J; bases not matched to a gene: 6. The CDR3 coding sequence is TGTGCCAGCAGTTCTCTAGCGGGAGAATACGAGCAGTACTTC. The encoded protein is CASSSLAGEYEQYF.

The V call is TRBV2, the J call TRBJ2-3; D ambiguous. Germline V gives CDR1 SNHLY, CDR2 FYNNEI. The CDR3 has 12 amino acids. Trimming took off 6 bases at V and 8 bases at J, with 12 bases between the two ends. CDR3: CASRAEPATQYF. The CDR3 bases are TGTGCCAGCAGGGCGGAGCCCGCTACGCAGTATTTT. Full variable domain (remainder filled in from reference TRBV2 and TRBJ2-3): EPEVTQTPSHQVTQMGQEVILRCVPISNHLYFYWYRQILGQKVEFLVSFYNNEISEKSEIFDDQFSVERPDGSNFTLKIRSTKLEDSAMYFCASRAEPATQYFGPGTRLTVL.

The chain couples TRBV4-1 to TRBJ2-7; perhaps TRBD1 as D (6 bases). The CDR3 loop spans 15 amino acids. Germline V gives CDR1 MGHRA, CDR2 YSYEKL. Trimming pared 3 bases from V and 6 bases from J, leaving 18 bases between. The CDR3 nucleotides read TGCGCCAGCAGCCACCCCGGGACATCATCAGGCGAGCAGTACTTC. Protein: CASSHPGTSSGEQYF.

This CDR3 reads CASSEWRQGASYEQYF. For the CDR3, the DNA is TGTGCCAGCAGTGAATGGCGACAGGGGGCATCATACGAGCAGTACTTC. The chain joins TRBV6-1 to TRBJ2-7; 10 bases line up with TRBD1. CDR1 MNHNS and CDR2 SASEGT come from the germline V gene. V shed 2 bases, J shed 4 bases, and the junction held 8 bases outside the gene matches. The CDR3 is 16 residues long.

The CDR3 DNA reads as TGTGCCAGCAGCCCGGACTCACCGTTTCCCACAGATACGCAGTATTTT. Amino acid sequence: CASSPDSPFPTDTQYF. This chain joins TRBV5-5 and TRBJ2-3, with D perhaps matching TRBD2 (5 bases). This CDR3 region has 16 residues. Germline V gene sequence: CDR1 SGHKS, CDR2 YYEKEE (reference sequence). The V end was cut by 4 bases, the J end by 2 bases, with 17 bases between. The variable domain in full, completed from reference TRBV5-5 and TRBJ2-3, reads DAGVTQSPTHLIKTRGQQVTLRCSPISGHKSVSWYQQVLGQGPQFIFQYYEKEERGRGNFPDRFSARQFPNYSSELNVNALLLGDSALYLCASSPDSPFPTDTQYFGPGTRLTVL.

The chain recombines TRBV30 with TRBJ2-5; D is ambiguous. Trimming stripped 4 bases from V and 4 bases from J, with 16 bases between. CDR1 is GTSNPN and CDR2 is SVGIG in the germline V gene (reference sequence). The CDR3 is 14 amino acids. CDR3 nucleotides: TGTGCCTGGATAGCCCCATTTGAACGAGAGACCCAGTACTTC. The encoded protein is CAWIAPFERETQYF.

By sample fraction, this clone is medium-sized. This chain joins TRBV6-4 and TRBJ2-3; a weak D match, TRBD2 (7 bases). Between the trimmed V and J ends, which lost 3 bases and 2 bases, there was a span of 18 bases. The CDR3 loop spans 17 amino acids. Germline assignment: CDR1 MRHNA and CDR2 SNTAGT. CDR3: CASSEALGGGATDTQYF. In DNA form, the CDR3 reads TGTGCCAGCAGTGAAGCCCTAGGAGGGGGGGCCACAGATACGCAGTATTTT.

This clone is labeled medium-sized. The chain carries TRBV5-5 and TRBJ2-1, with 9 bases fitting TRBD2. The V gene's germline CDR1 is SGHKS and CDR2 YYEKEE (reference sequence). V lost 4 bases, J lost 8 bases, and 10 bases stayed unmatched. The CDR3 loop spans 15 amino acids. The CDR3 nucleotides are TGTGCCAGCAGCCAGCAGCGGGAGGTTACCGATGAGCAGTTCTTC. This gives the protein CASSQQREVTDEQFF.

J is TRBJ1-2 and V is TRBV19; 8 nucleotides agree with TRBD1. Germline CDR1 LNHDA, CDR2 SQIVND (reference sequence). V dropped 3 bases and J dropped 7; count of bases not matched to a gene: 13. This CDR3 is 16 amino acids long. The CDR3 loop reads CASSMAFEGTGAGYTF. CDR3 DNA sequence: TGTGCCAGTAGTATGGCGTTCGAGGGGACAGGAGCTGGCTACACCTTC.

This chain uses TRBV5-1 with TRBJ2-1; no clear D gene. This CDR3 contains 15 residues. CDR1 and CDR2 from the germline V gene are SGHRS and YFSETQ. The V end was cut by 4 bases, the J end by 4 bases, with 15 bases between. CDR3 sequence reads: CASSGDQLRYNEQFF. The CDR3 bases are TGCGCCAGCAGCGGCGACCAGCTACGGTACAATGAGCAGTTCTTC.

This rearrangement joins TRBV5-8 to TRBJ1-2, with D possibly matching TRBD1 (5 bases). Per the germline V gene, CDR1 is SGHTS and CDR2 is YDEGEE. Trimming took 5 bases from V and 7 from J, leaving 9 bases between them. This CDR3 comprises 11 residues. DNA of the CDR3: TGTGCCAGCAGGGTTGGGGCTGGCTACACCTTC. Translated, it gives CASRVGAGYTF.

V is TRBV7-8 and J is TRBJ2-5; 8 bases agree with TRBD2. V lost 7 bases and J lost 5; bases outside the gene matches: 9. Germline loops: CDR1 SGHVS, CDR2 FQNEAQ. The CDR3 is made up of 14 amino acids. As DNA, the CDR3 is TGTGCCAGCACCGGGGGGGATAGCGAGGAGACCCAGTACTTC. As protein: CASTGGDSEETQYF.

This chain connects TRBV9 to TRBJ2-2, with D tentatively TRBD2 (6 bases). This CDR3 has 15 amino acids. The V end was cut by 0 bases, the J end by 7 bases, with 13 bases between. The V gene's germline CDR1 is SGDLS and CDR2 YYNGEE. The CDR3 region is CASSVAEEGYGELFF. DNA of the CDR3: TGTGCCAGCAGCGTAGCGGAGGAGGGTTACGGGGAGCTGTTTTTT. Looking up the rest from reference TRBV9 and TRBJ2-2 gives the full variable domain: DSGVTQTPKHLITATGQRVTLRCSPRSGDLSVYWYQQSLDQGLQFLIQYYNGEERAKGNILERFSAQQFPDLHSELNLSSLELGDSALYFCASSVAEEGYGELFFGEGSRLTVL.

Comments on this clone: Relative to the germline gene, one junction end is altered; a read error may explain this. The CDR3 sequence is CASSFGTGGAYEQYF. CDR3 coding DNA: TGTGCCAGCAGCTTCGGGACAGGGGGCGCCTACGAGCAGTACTTC. The rearrangement joins TRBV5-3 to TRBJ2-7; TRBD1 agrees at 12 bases. TRBV5-3 is flagged as an ORF with uncertain function. This CDR3 spans 15 amino acids.

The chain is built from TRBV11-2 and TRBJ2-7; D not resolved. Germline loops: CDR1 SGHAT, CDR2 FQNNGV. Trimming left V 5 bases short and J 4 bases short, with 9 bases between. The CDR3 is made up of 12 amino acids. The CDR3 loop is CASSRGVYEQYF. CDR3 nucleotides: TGTGCCAGCAGCCGAGGAGTGTACGAGCAGTACTTC.

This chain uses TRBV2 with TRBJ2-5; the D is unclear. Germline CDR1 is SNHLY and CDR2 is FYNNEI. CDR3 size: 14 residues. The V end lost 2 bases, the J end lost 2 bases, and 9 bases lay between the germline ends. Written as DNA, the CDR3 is TGTGCCAGCAGTGAATGGGCAGCACAAGAGACCCAGTACTTC. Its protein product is CASSEWAAQETQYF.

The CDR3 here is CASSAGREQYF. CDR3 DNA sequence: TGTGCCAGCAGCGCTGGCCGGGAGCAGTACTTC. This rearrangement joins TRBV5-6 to TRBJ2-7; no firm D call. Germline V gene lookup returns CDR1 SGHDT and CDR2 YYEEEE. V gave up 4 bases and J gave up 7 bases, with 9 bases separating them. CDR3 size: 11 residues.